A selection of T cell receptor beta chains follows, all from one sample in a study of CD8 T cells in ankylosing spondylitis. TCRdb re-analysed the 5' RACE reads in MiXCR, keeping a single row per CDR3 protein. The sample carries 150,000 to 200,000 distinct CDR3 sequences, roughly 20% recorded once. The source material was blood, either unsorted or a sorted T cell fraction (not recorded which). Every receptor here comes from a male donor aged 10 to 35 with ankylosing spondylitis or in good health (not recorded which). The conserved cysteine and the conserved F or W are not part of the CDR3 here. Fields, in order: V gene, J gene, clone size, CDR3 length, CDR3 protein. Only some rows state a clone size, as once, few, many or a class for expanded clones.

TRBV6-2/TRBV6-3	TRBJ2-1	many	15	ASSFIDRADHYNEQF
TRBV4-3	TRBJ2-3	.	13	ASSQDRTDTDTQY
TRBV5-1	TRBJ2-2	many	14	ASSSLTRSNTGELF
TRBV5-1	TRBJ1-3	many	13	ASRQGSGSGNTIY
TRBV4-1	TRBJ2-3	.	13	ASSQAQGRSDTQY
TRBV12-3/TRBV12-4	TRBJ2-5	many	13	ASSLLGGNQETQY
TRBV7-7	TRBJ2-2	many	15	ASRSPSGPKEGGELF
TRBV24-1	TRBJ1-1	many	11	ATSDRRDTEAF
TRBV29-1	TRBJ1-1	.	11	SVDRTGGAEAF
TRBV4-1	TRBJ1-6	.	10	ASSQGLSPLH
TRBV9	TRBJ2-1	.	14	ATQPPAGEVDNEQF
TRBV12-3/TRBV12-4	TRBJ2-3	many	14	ASSLGLESYTDTQY
TRBV12-3/TRBV12-4	TRBJ2-2	many	17	ASRRTGGRTGVNTGELF
TRBV9	TRBJ2-1	.	9	ASSVTNEQF
TRBV6-6	TRBJ2-3	many	11	ASSSLRGDTQY
TRBV20-1	TRBJ1-2	few	12	SARDSARNYGYT
TRBV24-1	TRBJ2-3	many	14	ATSDPGLAGADTQY
TRBV10-3	TRBJ1-2	.	15	AISESSVQGANYGYT
TRBV7-7	TRBJ2-1	.	15	ASSSESGLHMSNEQF
TRBV7-3	TRBJ2-3	many	14	ASSLEELAGGTTQY
TRBV4-3	TRBJ1-2	many	11	ASSQQMNYGYT
TRBV15	TRBJ2-1	many	9	ATSGGNEQF
TRBV9	TRBJ2-1	.	13	ASVVPDTRGDEQF
TRBV20-1	TRBJ2-1	many	12	SAPRSGRKNEQF
TRBV5-1	TRBJ2-2	many	12	ASSGDSYTGELF
TRBV29-1	TRBJ2-1	.	12	SARLLSSYNEQF
TRBV5-1	TRBJ2-6	many	13	ASSPQMTGANVLT
TRBV5-1	TRBJ1-1	many	8	ASSAIGAF
TRBV29-1	TRBJ2-1	many	11	SVDRGTHNEQF
TRBV20-1	TRBJ2-1	few	13	SARVTSGTYNEQF
TRBV20-1	TRBJ1-6	many	14	SARVRTAANNSPLH
TRBV5-5	TRBJ2-5	many	11	ASRTQGLETQY
TRBV4-2	TRBJ2-1	many	14	ASSQESVAAYNEQF
TRBV5-1	TRBJ2-1	many	14	ASSLVRRSTYNEQF
TRBV2	TRBJ2-4	.	13	ASRGAGVYKNIQY
TRBV20-1	TRBJ2-1	many	10	SANAQGDEQF
TRBV4-1	TRBJ2-1	many	13	ASSQDPSSYNEQF
TRBV20-1	TRBJ2-1	.	12	SASLSSSYNEQF
TRBV7-3	TRBJ2-3	many	13	ASSFSSGSTDTQY
TRBV4-2	TRBJ2-1	many	10	ASSPSGHEQF
TRBV20-1	TRBJ2-3	many	11	SARGPTGITQY